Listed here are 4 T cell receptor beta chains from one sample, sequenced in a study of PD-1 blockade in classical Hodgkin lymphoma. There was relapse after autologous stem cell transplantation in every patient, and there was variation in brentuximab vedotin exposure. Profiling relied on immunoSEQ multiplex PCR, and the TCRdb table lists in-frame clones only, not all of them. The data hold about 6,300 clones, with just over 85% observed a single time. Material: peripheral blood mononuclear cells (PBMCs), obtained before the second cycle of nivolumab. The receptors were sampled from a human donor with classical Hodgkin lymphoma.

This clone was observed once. The CDR3 DNA reads TGTGCCAGCAGCTTAGGGACAGGCGTTCCGAACTCCTACGAGCAGTACGTC. Residues: CASSLGTGVPNSYEQYV. The chain is built from TRBV7-9 and TRBJ2-7; the match to TRBD1 covers 7 bases. This CDR3 comprises 17 residues. Germline CDR1 and CDR2: SEHNR and FQNEAQ (reference sequence). The V gene end was trimmed by 1 base and the J gene end by 0 bases; junction bases not matched to a gene: 9.

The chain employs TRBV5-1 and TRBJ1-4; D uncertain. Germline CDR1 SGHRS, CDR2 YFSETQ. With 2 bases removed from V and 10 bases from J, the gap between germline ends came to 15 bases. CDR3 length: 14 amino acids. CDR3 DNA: TGCGCCAGCAGCTTTGGGCAGCCGTTGGGAAAACTGTTTTTT. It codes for CASSFGQPLGKLFF. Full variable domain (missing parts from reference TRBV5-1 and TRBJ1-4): KAGVTQTPRYLIKTRGQQVTLSCSPISGHRSVSWYQQTPGQGLQFLFEYFSETQRNKGNFPGRFSGRQFSNSRSEMNVSTLELGDSALYLCASSFGQPLGKLFFGSGTQLSVL.

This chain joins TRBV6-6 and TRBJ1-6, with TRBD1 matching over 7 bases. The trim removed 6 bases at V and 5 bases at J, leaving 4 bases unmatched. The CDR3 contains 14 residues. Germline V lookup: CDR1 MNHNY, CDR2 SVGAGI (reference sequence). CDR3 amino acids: CASRQGLNNSPLHF. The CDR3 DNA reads TGTGCCAGCAGACAGGGGTTGAATAATTCACCCCTCCACTTT.

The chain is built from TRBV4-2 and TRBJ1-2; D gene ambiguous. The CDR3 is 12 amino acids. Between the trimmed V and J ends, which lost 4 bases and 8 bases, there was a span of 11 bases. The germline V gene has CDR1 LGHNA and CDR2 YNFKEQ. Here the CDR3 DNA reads TGTGCCAGCAGCCCTCGGACTGGGGGCTACACCTTC. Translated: CASSPRTGGYTF.